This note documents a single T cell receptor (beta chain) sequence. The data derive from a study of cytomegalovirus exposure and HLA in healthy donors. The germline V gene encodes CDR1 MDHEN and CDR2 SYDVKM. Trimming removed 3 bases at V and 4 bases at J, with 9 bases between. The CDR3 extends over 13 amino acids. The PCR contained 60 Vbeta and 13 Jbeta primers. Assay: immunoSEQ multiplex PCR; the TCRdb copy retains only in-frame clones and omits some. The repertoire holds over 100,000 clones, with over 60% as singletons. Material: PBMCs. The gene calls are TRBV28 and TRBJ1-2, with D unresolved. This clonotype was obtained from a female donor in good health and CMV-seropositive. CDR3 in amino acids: CASSLVNSYGYTF. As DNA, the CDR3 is TGTGCCAGCAGTTTGGTAAACTCCTATGGCTACACCTTC.